This TCR beta chain was documented in a study of T cell responses to AZD1222 COVID-19 vaccine. General study points: The study sampled repertoires only after the peak T cell response. At study baseline, merely roughly 6 AZD1222 recipients were seropositive. Donors were largely white British and mainly female; clonal diversity was possibly underestimated. Variant regions that are unmutated are reportedly the target of nearly half of spike-specific TCRs.

This clone was found a few times. What it binds is not known. Germline CDR1 SQVTM, CDR2 ANQGSEA. This CDR3 has 13 amino acids. Trimming cost V 7 bases and J 6 bases, with 16 bases left between them. Sequencing was performed with immunoSEQ multiplex PCR; in TCRdb, only in-frame clones are kept and a portion is missing. The repertoire holds 60,000 to 75,000 clones, 80% to 90% seen once, with roughly 27% in the top ten. The sequencing here drew on peripheral blood, taken 28 days after the second AZD1222 dose. This chain links TRBV29-1 with TRBJ2-1; unclear D gene. This receptor was identified in an adult who received the AZD1222 COVID-19 vaccine. The CDR3 protein is CSATPPLFNEQFF. CDR3 nucleotide sequence: TGCAGCGCGACCCCTCCTCTCTTCAATGAGCAGTTCTTC.